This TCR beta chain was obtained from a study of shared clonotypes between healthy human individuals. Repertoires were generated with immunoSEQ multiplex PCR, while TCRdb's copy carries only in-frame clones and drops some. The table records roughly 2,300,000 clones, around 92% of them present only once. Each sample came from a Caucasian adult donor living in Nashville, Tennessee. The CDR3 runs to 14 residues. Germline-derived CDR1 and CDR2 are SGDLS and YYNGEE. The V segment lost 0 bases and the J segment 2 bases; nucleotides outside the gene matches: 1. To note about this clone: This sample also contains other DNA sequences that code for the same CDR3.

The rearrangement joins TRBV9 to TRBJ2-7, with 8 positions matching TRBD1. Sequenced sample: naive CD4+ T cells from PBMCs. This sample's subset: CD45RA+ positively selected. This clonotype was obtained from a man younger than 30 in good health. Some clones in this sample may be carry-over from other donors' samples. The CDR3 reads CASSVDRGTYEQYF. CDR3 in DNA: TGTGCCAGCAGCGTAGACAGGGGGACCTACGAGCAGTACTTC.